Following are 20 T cell receptor beta chains from one sample sequenced in a study of breast tumors, draining lymph nodes, adjacent tissues. A single record per CDR3 protein comes from TCRdb applying MiXCR to the multiplex PCR reads. Of 15,000 or so distinct CDR3 sequences listed, roughly 48% are singletons. What was sequenced was tumor-adjacent breast tissue. These TCRs come from a female donor with breast cancer. Some clones in this sample may be carry-over from other donors' samples.

In its sample, this clonotype was seen many times. The chain carries TRBV20-1 and TRBJ1-5; 7 bases agree with TRBD1. Unmatched junction bases numbered 3, after V lost 7 bases and J lost 3 bases. The V gene's germline CDR1 is DFQATT and CDR2 SNEGSKA (reference sequence). This CDR3 has 12 residues. The CDR3 bases are TGCAGTGGAAGGGGGCTCAATCAGCCCCAGCATTTT. Amino acid sequence: CSGRGLNQPQHF.

The chain recombines TRBV5-1 with TRBJ2-7, with TRBD2 identical over 7 bases. Per germline, CDR1 SGHRS and CDR2 YFSETQ. There are 14 residues in the CDR3. With V trimmed by 3 bases and J by 4 bases, 7 bases remained unmatched. The CDR3, as DNA: TGCGCCAGCAGCTCCGGGACTACCGGGTACGAGCAGTACTTC. Protein: CASSSGTTGYEQYF.

Many counts were recorded for this clonotype. A much more abundant neighbour one base away suggests this may be a read error. The chain combines TRBV6-2 or TRBV6-3 with TRBJ1-4, with D unclear. CDR3 length: 16 residues. Trimming stripped 5 bases from V and 4 bases from J, with 17 bases between. Germline assignment: CDR1 MNHEY and CDR2 SVGEGT. The CDR3 here is CASSHGDSNRNEKLFF. The CDR3 region has the DNA TGTGCCAGCAGTCACGGGGATTCCAACCGTAATGAAAAACTGTTTTTT.

The rearrangement links TRBV15 to TRBJ2-1; TRBD2 aligns across 10 bases. Germline trimming cut 9 bases from V and 6 bases from J; bases unmatched to any gene: 11. Germline CDR1 and CDR2: LNHNV and YYDKDF (reference sequence). The CDR3 has 15 residues. The DNA for the CDR3 is TGTGCCACTTCAGCCGGACTAGCGGCTTGCAATGAGCAGTTCTTC. The encoded protein is CATSAGLAACNEQFF.

Points on this clonotype: This is likely a read error, given that the CDR3 carries no conserved phenylalanine or tryptophan at its end. Because the CDR3's place on the DNA is in doubt, the DNA is left out and the CDR3 is given as listed by TCRdb. The rearrangement links TRBV27 to TRBJ1-6; the D call TRBD1 from the table was never checked on the DNA. The CDR3 spans 11 residues, counting both ends. Germline assignment: CDR1 MNHEY and CDR2 SMNVEV (reference sequence). The CDR3 reads CASSLQTPSAG.

This clonotype was detected many times. The V and J genes are TRBV7-9 and TRBJ2-1, with a weak D call TRBD1 (6 bases). This CDR3 contains 13 residues. V was pared by 1 base and J by 9 bases, with 10 bases between. Germline loops: CDR1 SEHNR, CDR2 FQNEAQ (reference sequence). Here the CDR3 reads CASSLETGTEQFF. In DNA, the CDR3 is TGTGCCAGCAGCTTAGAGACAGGCACTGAGCAGTTCTTC.

At least ten counts were recorded for this clonotype. Being one base from a much bigger clone, this may be a read error. This CDR3 reads CSAGRPAGSSEQYF. CDR3 nucleotides: TGCAGTGCTGGCCGGCCTGCTGGTTCCTCCGAGCAGTACTTC. V and J are TRBV20-1 and TRBJ2-7; D call uncertain. This CDR3 is built from 14 residues. Per the germline V gene, CDR1 is DFQATT and CDR2 is SNEGSKA (reference sequence).

This clonotype has at least ten counts. V gene TRBV19 combines with J gene TRBJ1-5; perhaps TRBD1 as D (5 bases). This CDR3 is built from 16 residues. The germline gives CDR1 LNHDA, CDR2 SQIVND (reference sequence). Deletions cut 1 base from V and 8 bases from J, with 18 bases between. The CDR3 sequence is CASSIGGRVGLKPQHF. The CDR3 DNA reads TGTGCCAGTAGTATAGGGGGCCGAGTGGGCCTAAAGCCCCAGCATTTT.

For this clonotype: Sequence at one end of the junction differs from germline and may be a read error. V usage is TRBV12-3 or TRBV12-4 and J usage is TRBJ2-6, with TRBD1 identical over 8 bases. The CDR3 is 17 residues long. The CDR3 sequence: CASSFGQGKAGANVLTF. The CDR3 DNA follows: TGTGCCAGTAGTTTCGGACAGGGAAAGGCTGGGGCCAACGTCCTGACTTTC.

This clonotype is labeled medium-sized. The chain uses TRBV7-2 and TRBJ2-7; 7 bases line up with TRBD1. V trimming: 2 bases; J trimming: 4 bases; junction bases outside the gene matches: 5. Germline V gene sequence: CDR1 SGHTA, CDR2 FQGNSA. The CDR3 runs 14 residues. The CDR3 spells CASSLTRTGYEQYF. Here the CDR3 DNA reads TGTGCCAGCAGCTTAACTAGGACAGGTTACGAGCAGTACTTC.

The sample holds many counts of this clonotype. The genes are TRBV7-2 and TRBJ2-1; 7 bases align to TRBD2. V shed 0 bases and J 4 bases; nucleotides not matched to a gene: 0. The V gene's germline CDR1 is SGHTA and CDR2 FQGNSA. The CDR3 sequence is 14 residues long. The CDR3 coding sequence is TGTGCCAGCAGCTTAGCGGGGGGGTACAATGAGCAGTTCTTC. It codes for CASSLAGGYNEQFF.

The gene calls are TRBV4-3 and TRBJ1-6; 7 bases line up with TRBD1. CDR1 and CDR2 (germline): LGHNA, YSLEER. The CDR3 covers 15 residues. J was trimmed by 7 bases and V by 0 bases; bases with no gene match: 3. DNA of the CDR3: TGCGCCAGCAGCCAAGATTGGACAGGCAATTCACCCCTCCACTTT. Amino acid sequence: CASSQDWTGNSPLHF.

This clonotype was seen repeatedly, ten times or more. Being one base from a much bigger clone, this may be a read error. The chain carries TRBV20-1 and TRBJ2-7; TRBD1 agrees at 9 bases. The V gene end was trimmed by 2 bases and the J gene end by 2 bases; junction bases not matched to a gene: 7. CDR1 is DFQATT and CDR2 is SNEGSKA in the germline V gene (reference sequence). CDR3 length equals 15 residues. In DNA, the CDR3 is TGCAGTGCTAGACCCTGGGGGGACAGGGCCTACGAGCAGTACTTC. Translation: CSARPWGDRAYEQYF.

This clonotype was observed a handful of times. Here the CDR3 DNA reads TGTGCCATCAGTGAAGGGGACAGAACAGACGATGAGCAGTTCTTC. It is translated as CAISEGDRTDDEQFF. The chain combines TRBV10-3 with TRBJ2-1, with 7 positions matching TRBD1. Germline-derived CDR1 and CDR2 are ENHRY and SYGVKD. Germline trimming cut 3 bases from V and 8 bases from J; bases unmatched to any gene: 10. The CDR3 sequence is 15 residues long.

This clonotype was seen ten or more times. The chain employs TRBV6-5 and TRBJ1-5; a weak D match, TRBD1 (5 bases). V gave up 6 bases and J gave up 2 bases, with 17 bases separating them. Germline CDR1 reads MNHEY; CDR2 reads SVGAGI. The CDR3 length is 16 residues. The CDR3 reads CASSPMGVLGNQPQHF. The CDR3, as DNA: TGTGCCAGCAGCCCCATGGGGGTTTTGGGCAATCAGCCCCAGCATTTT.

This clonotype was picked up many times. V usage is TRBV6-5 and J usage is TRBJ2-1; TRBD2 matches at 10 bases. In germline, CDR1 is MNHEY, CDR2 SVGAGI. Trimming cost V 5 bases and J 4 bases; bases outside gene matches: 2. The CDR3 extends over 14 amino acids. The CDR3 loop is CASSPSGSYNEQFF. The CDR3 DNA reads as TGTGCCAGCAGTCCTAGCGGGAGTTACAATGAGCAGTTCTTC.

The chain uses TRBV24-1 and TRBJ1-5; maybe TRBD1 (5 bases). V was pared by 9 bases and J by 2 bases, with 10 bases between. The CDR3 loop spans 13 amino acids. Looked up from germline, CDR1 is KGHDR and CDR2 is SFDVKD. This CDR3 reads CATGHWGNQPQHF. CDR3 coding DNA: TGTGCCACCGGACACTGGGGCAATCAGCCCCAGCATTTT.

In its sample, this clonotype was seen many times. The chain recombines TRBV6-2 or TRBV6-3 with TRBJ1-5, with D perhaps TRBD1 (5 bases). Germline CDR1 reads MNHEY; CDR2 reads SVGEGT. Trimming took off 2 bases at V and 1 base at J, with 9 bases between the two ends. The CDR3 has 15 residues. As DNA, the CDR3 is TGTGCCAGCAGTTACCAGGGAAGGAGCAATCAGCCCCAGCATTTT. Amino acids: CASSYQGRSNQPQHF.

CDR3 sequence (DNA): TGTGCCAGCAGTTTAAATCAGCCCCAGCATTTT. Its protein product is CASSLNQPQHF. The rearrangement uses TRBV12-3 or TRBV12-4 and TRBJ1-5; D remains unclear. Trimming left V 2 bases short and J 4 bases short, with 0 bases between. The CDR3 spans 11 residues.

This clonotype appeared a few times. A much larger clone sits a single nucleotide away, making a read error possible. V usage is TRBV6-1 and J usage is TRBJ2-3; 7 nucleotides agree with TRBD2. The CDR3 has 16 residues. Germline loops: CDR1 MNHNS, CDR2 SASEGT. Unmatched junction bases numbered 8, after V lost 5 bases and J lost 0 bases. CDR3 nucleotide sequence: TGTGCCAGCAGTCCGAGGGATAGCGGGAGCACAGATACGCAGTATTTT. This translates into CASSPRDSGSTDTQYF.